This T cell receptor beta chain was retrieved from a study of cytomegalovirus exposure and HLA in healthy donors. Concerning this clone: Its antigen is unknown.

The study, taken as a whole, reports: Later analysis demonstrated an association between a missense DCLRE1C variant and TCR beta V- and J-gene trimming. CMV serostatus was the only recorded immune exposure for donors.

The PCR ran on 60 Vbeta and 13 Jbeta primers. Repertoires were generated with immunoSEQ multiplex PCR, while TCRdb's copy carries only in-frame clones and drops some. The table for this sample gives under 90,000 clones. Germline assignment: CDR1 ENHRY and CDR2 SYGVKD. The CDR3 length is 15 residues. V was pared by 4 bases and J by 0 bases, with 4 bases of the junction left unmatched. This clonotype was obtained from a man over 45 in good health and CMV-seropositive. Input material: PBMCs. The chain has TRBV10-3 and TRBJ2-5, with 8 bases aligning to TRBD2. The CDR3 nucleotides are TGTGCCATCAGTGGGTTAGCGGGGCACCAAGAGACCCAGTACTTC. It translates to CAISGLAGHQETQYF.